This is a list of T cell receptor beta chains from one sample in a study of Graves' ophthalmopathy and Graves' hyperthyroidism. TCRdb recomputed calls from the multiplex PCR reads with MiXCR, one row per CDR3 protein. The sample lists almost 750,000 distinct CDR3 sequences; roughly 41% were seen once. The sequenced material came from peripheral blood. These receptors were collected from an adult man with Graves' ophthalmopathy. Both conserved end residues are trimmed from each CDR3. The order of the fields is CDR3 length, J gene, V gene, CDR3 protein.

cdr3_length: 13
j_call: TRBJ1-2
v_call: TRBV20-1
cdr3_aa: SAWGETREDYGYT

cdr3_length: 11
j_call: TRBJ1-4
v_call: TRBV6-1
cdr3_aa: ASKEGAGEKLF

cdr3_length: 14
j_call: TRBJ1-4
v_call: TRBV9
cdr3_aa: ASSVGQGAVNEKLF

cdr3_length: 13
j_call: TRBJ1-2
v_call: TRBV6-6
cdr3_aa: ASSGTGGWSYGYT

cdr3_length: 14
j_call: TRBJ2-7
v_call: TRBV12-3/TRBV12-4
cdr3_aa: ASSEADRDRRHEQY

cdr3_length: 9
j_call: TRBJ2-7
v_call: TRBV29-1
cdr3_aa: SASGRYEQY

cdr3_length: 15
j_call: TRBJ2-6
v_call: TRBV14
cdr3_aa: ASGPLKQGAVRNVLT

cdr3_length: 12
j_call: TRBJ1-1
v_call: TRBV5-4
cdr3_aa: ASSRFIRGTEAF

cdr3_length: 13
j_call: TRBJ2-7
v_call: TRBV5-6
cdr3_aa: ASSWRGTGVWEQY

cdr3_length: 13
j_call: TRBJ1-5
v_call: TRBV5-6
cdr3_aa: ASSFSTRGNQPQH

cdr3_length: 13
j_call: TRBJ1-5
v_call: TRBV12-3/TRBV12-4
cdr3_aa: ASSLGGAGNQPQH

cdr3_length: 10
j_call: TRBJ2-7
v_call: TRBV29-1
cdr3_aa: SVRDRPNEQY

cdr3_length: 14
j_call: TRBJ1-1
v_call: TRBV7-9
cdr3_aa: ASSLEVGYGDTEAF

cdr3_length: 11
j_call: TRBJ2-5
v_call: TRBV12-3/TRBV12-4
cdr3_aa: ASSFDLEETQY

cdr3_length: 13
j_call: TRBJ2-7
v_call: TRBV6-5
cdr3_aa: ASSYEGGSVHEQY

cdr3_length: 15
j_call: TRBJ1-2
v_call: TRBV10-2
cdr3_aa: ASSESKPGQGRYGYT

cdr3_length: 12
j_call: TRBJ1-6
v_call: TRBV4-2
cdr3_aa: ASSQETGIAPLH

cdr3_length: 12
j_call: TRBJ2-7
v_call: TRBV9
cdr3_aa: ASSGSPRDYEQY

cdr3_length: 12
j_call: TRBJ2-7
v_call: TRBV7-9
cdr3_aa: ASSAAGGPSEQY

cdr3_length: 14
j_call: TRBJ2-2
v_call: TRBV7-8
cdr3_aa: ASSPSSGGYTGELF

cdr3_length: 14
j_call: TRBJ2-7
v_call: TRBV20-1
cdr3_aa: SARDPGGRASGEQY

cdr3_length: 13
j_call: TRBJ2-5
v_call: TRBV24-1
cdr3_aa: ATSDKDRVGETQY

cdr3_length: 13
j_call: TRBJ2-7
v_call: TRBV15
cdr3_aa: ATSRGGQGMEEQY

cdr3_length: 13
j_call: TRBJ2-7
v_call: TRBV19
cdr3_aa: ASSIIGGSSYEQY

cdr3_length: 14
j_call: TRBJ2-5
v_call: TRBV9
cdr3_aa: ASSWTSGGGGETQY

cdr3_length: 14
j_call: TRBJ1-2
v_call: TRBV2
cdr3_aa: ATSDPGTGGDRGYT

cdr3_length: 12
j_call: TRBJ1-6
v_call: TRBV25-1
cdr3_aa: ASRGGQYQSPLH

cdr3_length: 12
j_call: TRBJ2-6
v_call: TRBV15
cdr3_aa: ATRANSGANVLT

cdr3_length: 12
j_call: TRBJ1-5
v_call: TRBV9
cdr3_aa: ASSVGQGTQPQH

cdr3_length: 16
j_call: TRBJ2-6
v_call: TRBV7-9
cdr3_aa: ASSPTWGRSSGANVLT

cdr3_length: 11
j_call: TRBJ2-3
v_call: TRBV7-3
cdr3_aa: ASSAANGGTQY

cdr3_length: 12
j_call: TRBJ1-6
v_call: TRBV3-1
cdr3_aa: ASSQRDTNSPLH

cdr3_length: 13
j_call: TRBJ2-7
v_call: TRBV29-1
cdr3_aa: SVGQGGGSQGEQY